The source of this T cell receptor (beta chain) is a study of blood T cell repertoires in COVID-19. TCRdb keeps only in-frame clones here, not all; method: immunoSEQ multiplex PCR. The table shows 250,000 to 350,000 clones, with about 90% occurring only once. Germline CDR1 and CDR2: LGHDT and YNNKEL (reference sequence). Trimming pared 7 bases from V and 8 bases from J, leaving 20 bases between. This CDR3 is 14 amino acids long. Categorization into cohorts depended on clinical history that participants reported. The rearrangement joins TRBV3-1 (or the pseudogene TRBV3-2) to TRBJ1-1; D perhaps matches TRBD1 (5 bases). The receptor was derived from a woman under 30 with acute COVID-19. Sequencing was performed on PBMCs or T cells enriched from blood (not recorded which). The CDR3 is CASNRYRPTVEAFF. DNA of the CDR3: TGTGCCAGCAACAGGTATCGACCGACAGTAGAAGCTTTCTTT.